This TCR beta chain appears in the sequencing data of a study of monozygotic twins with inflammatory bowel disease. The study, taken as a whole, reports: IBD patients had lower TCRbeta diversity (inverse Simpson) than healthy co-twins. Between concordant and discordant twins, repertoire similarity failed to differ, a result that limited power may explain. What may have added variability to patient repertoires is that immunosuppressive treatments differed. Researchers report that IBD patients shared fewer clonotypes with others than healthy twins, especially amid disease activity.

The CDR3 loop spans 13 amino acids. The germline CDR1 and CDR2 sequences are MNHEY and SVGEGT. From the 5' RACE reads, TCRdb lists one entry per CDR3 protein and no DNA. The table lists 350,000 to 400,000 distinct CDR3 sequences. Points on this clonotype: The target antigen is unknown.

Sequenced: blood. The gene calls are TRBV6-2 or TRBV6-3 and TRBJ2-7. This TCR was recovered from a human donor with ulcerative colitis or Crohn's disease, or a healthy co-twin of an affected twin (not recorded which). The CDR3 loop is CASSYTTYYEQYF.